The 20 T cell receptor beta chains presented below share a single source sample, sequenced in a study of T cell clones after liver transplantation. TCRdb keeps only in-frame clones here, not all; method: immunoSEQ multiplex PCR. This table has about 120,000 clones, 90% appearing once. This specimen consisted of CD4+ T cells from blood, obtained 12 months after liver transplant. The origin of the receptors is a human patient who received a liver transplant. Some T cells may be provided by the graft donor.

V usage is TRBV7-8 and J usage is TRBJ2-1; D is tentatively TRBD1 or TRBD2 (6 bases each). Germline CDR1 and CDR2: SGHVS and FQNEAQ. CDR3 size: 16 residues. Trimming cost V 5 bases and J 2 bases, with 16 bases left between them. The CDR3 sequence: CASSAGHSSPYNEQFF. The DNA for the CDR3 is TGTGCCAGCAGCGCGGGACACAGCTCCCCCTACAATGAGCAGTTCTTC.

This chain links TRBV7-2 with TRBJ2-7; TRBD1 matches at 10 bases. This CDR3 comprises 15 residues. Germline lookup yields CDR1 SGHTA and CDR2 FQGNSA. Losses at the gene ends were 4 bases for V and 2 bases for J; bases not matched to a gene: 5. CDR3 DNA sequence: TGTGCCAGCAGCTCAAGGACAGGGGGTCCCTACGAGCAGTACTTC. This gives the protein CASSSRTGGPYEQYF.

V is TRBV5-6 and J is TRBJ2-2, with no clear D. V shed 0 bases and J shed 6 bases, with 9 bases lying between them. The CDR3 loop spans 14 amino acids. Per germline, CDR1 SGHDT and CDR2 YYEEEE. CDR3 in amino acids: CASSLVRSAGELFF. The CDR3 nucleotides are TGTGCCAGCAGCTTGGTCCGTTCAGCCGGGGAGCTGTTTTTT.

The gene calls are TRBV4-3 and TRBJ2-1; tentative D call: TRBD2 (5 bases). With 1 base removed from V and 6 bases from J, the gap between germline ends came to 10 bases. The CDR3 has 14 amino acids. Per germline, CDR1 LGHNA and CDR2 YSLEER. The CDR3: CASSQVGAANEQFF. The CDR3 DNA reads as TGCGCCAGCAGCCAAGTTGGAGCGGCCAATGAGCAGTTCTTC.

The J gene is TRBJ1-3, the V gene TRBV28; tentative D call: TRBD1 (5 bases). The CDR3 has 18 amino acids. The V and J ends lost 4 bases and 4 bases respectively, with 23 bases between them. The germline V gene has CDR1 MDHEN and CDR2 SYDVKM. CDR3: CASSSPPRQGVSGNTIYF. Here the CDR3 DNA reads TGTGCCAGCAGTTCCCCACCCCGCCAGGGAGTCTCGGGAAACACCATATATTTT.

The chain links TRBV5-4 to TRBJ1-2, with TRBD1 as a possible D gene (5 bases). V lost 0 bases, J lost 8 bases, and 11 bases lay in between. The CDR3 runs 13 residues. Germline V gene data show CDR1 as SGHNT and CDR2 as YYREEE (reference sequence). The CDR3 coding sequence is TGTGCCAGCAGCTTGGGTCAGGGCCCCGGCTACACCTTC. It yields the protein CASSLGQGPGYTF. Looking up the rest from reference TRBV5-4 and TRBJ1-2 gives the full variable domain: ETGVTQSPTHLIKTRGQQVTLRCSSQSGHNTVSWYQQALGQGPQFIFQYYREEENGRGNFPPRFSGLQFPNYSSELNVNALELDDSALYLCASSLGQGPGYTFGSGTRLTVV.

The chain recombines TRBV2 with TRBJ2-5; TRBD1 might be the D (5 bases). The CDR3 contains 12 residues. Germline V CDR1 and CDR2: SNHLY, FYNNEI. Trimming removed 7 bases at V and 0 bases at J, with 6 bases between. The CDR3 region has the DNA TGTGCCAGCACCAGGGACCAAGAGACCCAGTACTTC. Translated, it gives CASTRDQETQYF.

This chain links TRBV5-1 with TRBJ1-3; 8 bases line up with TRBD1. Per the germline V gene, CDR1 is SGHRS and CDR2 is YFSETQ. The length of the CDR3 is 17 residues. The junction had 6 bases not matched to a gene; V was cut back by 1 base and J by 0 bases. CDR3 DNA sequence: TGCGCCAGCAGCTTGACCGGGACAGGTCTCTCTGGAAACACCATATATTTT. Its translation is CASSLTGTGLSGNTIYF.

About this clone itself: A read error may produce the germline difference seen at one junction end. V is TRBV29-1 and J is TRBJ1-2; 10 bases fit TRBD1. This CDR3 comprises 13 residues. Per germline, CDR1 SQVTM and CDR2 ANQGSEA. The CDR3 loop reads CSVQEWTGGGYTF. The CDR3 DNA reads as TGCAGCGTTCAAGAGTGGACAGGGGGTGGCTACACCTTC. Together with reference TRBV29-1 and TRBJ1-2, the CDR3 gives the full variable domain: SAVISQKPSRDICQRGTSLTIQCQVDSQVTMMFWYRQQPGQSLTLIATANQGSEATYESGFVIDKFPISRPNLTFSTLTVSNMSPEDSSIYLCSVQEWTGGGYTFGSGTRLTVV.

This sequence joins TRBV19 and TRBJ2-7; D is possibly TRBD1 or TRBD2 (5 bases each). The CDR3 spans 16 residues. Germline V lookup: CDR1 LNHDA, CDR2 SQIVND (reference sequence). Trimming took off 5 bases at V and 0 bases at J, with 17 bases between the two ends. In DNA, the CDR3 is TGTGCCAGTAGTCCGTTCTCCGGGACGAACTCCTACGAGCAGTACTTC. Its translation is CASSPFSGTNSYEQYF.

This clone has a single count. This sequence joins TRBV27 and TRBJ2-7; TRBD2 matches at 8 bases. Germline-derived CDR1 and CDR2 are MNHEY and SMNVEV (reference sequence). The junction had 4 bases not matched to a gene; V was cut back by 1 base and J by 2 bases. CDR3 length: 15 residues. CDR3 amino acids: CASSLFAGGTYEQYF. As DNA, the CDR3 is TGTGCCAGCAGTTTATTCGCGGGGGGAACCTACGAGCAGTACTTC.

The CDR3 nucleotides read TGTGCCAGCAGCCCGTATACTGGAAACACCATATATTTT. Translation gives CASSPYTGNTIYF. The chain uses TRBV9 and TRBJ1-3; D unresolved. The CDR3 covers 13 residues. Germline CDR1 is SGDLS and CDR2 is YYNGEE. Trimming pared 4 bases from V and 2 bases from J, leaving 7 bases between.

This CDR3 is CASSEGGRANEKLFF. DNA for the CDR3: TGTGCCAGCAGTGAAGGGGGCAGGGCTAATGAAAAACTGTTTTTT. The rearrangement uses TRBV2 and TRBJ1-4; a weak D match, TRBD1 (5 bases). This CDR3 is 15 amino acids long. The V end was cut by 1 base, the J end by 3 bases, with 9 bases between. CDR1 is SNHLY and CDR2 is FYNNEI in the germline V gene.

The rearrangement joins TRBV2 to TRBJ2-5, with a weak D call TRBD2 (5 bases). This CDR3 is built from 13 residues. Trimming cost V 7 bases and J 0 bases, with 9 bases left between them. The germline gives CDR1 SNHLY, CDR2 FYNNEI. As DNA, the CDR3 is TGTGCCAGCACGAGGGAGTACCAAGAGACCCAGTACTTC. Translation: CASTREYQETQYF.

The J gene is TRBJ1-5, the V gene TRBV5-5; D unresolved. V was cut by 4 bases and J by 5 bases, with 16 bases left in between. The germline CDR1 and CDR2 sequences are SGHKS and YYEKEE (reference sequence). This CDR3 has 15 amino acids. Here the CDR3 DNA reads TGTGCCAGCAGCCCTCTAGGTGATGGGTATCAGCCCCAGCATTTT. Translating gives CASSPLGDGYQPQHF.

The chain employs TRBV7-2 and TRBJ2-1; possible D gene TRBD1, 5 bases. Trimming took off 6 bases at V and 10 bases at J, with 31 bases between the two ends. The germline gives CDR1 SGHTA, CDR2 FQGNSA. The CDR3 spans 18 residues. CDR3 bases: TGTGCCAGCAGGCAAACAGAAGGGCTGTTCTATCGGTACAGGGAGCAGTTCTTC. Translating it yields CASRQTEGLFYRYREQFF.

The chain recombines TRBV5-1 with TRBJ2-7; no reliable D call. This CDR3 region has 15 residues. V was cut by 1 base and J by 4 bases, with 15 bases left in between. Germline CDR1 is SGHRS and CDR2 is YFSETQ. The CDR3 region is CASSLQGGLGYEQYF. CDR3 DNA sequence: TGCGCCAGCAGCTTGCAAGGTGGGTTAGGGTACGAGCAGTACTTC.

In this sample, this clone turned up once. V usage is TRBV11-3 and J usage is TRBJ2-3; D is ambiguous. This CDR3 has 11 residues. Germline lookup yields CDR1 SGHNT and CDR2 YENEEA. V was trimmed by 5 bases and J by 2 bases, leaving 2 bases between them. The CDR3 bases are TGTGCCAGCAGCCTCACAGATACGCAGTATTTT. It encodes CASSLTDTQYF.

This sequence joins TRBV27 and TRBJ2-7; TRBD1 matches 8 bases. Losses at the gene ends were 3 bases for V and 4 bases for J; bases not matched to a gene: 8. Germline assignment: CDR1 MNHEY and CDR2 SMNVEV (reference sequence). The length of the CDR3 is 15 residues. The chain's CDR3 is CASSLGGTGLYEQYF. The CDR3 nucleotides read TGTGCCAGCAGTTTGGGCGGGACAGGTCTGTACGAGCAGTACTTC.

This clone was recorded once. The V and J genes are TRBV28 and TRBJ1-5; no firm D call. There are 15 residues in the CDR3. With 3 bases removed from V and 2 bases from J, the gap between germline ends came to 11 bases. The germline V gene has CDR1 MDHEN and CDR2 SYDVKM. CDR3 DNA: TGTGCCAGCAGTTTTAGTGGTGAGGGCAATCAGCCCCAGCATTTT. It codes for CASSFSGEGNQPQHF. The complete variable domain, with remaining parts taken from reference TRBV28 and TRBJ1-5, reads DVKVTQSSRYLVKRTGEKVFLECVQDMDHENMFWYRQDPGLGLRLIYFSYDVKMKEKGDIPEGYSVSREKKERFSLILESASTNQTSMYLCASSFSGEGNQPQHFGDGTRLSIL.